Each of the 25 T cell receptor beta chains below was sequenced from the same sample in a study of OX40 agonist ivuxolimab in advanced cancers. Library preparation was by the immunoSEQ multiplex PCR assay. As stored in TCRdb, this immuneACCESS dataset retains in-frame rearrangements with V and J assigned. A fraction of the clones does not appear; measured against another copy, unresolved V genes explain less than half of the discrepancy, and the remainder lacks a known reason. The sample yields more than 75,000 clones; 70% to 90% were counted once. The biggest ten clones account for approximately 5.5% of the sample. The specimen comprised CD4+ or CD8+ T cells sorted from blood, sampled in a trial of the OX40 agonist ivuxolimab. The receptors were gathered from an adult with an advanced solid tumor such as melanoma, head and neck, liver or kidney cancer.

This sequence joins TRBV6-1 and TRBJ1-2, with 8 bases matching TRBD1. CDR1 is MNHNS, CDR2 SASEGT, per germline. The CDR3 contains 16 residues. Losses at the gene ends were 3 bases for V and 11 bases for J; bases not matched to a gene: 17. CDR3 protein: CASSDPSTGGGMRYTF. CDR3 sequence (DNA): TGTGCCAGCAGTGACCCTTCTACAGGGGGAGGCATGAGATACACCTTC.

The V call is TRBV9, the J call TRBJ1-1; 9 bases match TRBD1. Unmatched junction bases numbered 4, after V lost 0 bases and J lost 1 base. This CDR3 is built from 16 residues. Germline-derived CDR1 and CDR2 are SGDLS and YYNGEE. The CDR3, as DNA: TGTGCCAGCAGCGTAGAGGGGACAGGGTCGAACACTGAAGCTTTCTTT. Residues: CASSVEGTGSNTEAFF.

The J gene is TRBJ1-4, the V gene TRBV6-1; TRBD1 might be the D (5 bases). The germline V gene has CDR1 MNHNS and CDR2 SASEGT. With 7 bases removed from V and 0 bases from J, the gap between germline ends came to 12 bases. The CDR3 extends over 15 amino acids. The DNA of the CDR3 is TGTGCCAGCAATCGGGACCCAGCAACTAATGAAAAACTGTTTTTT. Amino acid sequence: CASNRDPATNEKLFF.

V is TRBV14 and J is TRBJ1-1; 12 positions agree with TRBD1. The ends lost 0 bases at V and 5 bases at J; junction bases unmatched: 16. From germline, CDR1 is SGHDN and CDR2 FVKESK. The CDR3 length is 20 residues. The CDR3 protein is CASSQDLGPPGQGARTEAFF. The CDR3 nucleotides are TGTGCCAGCAGCCAAGATCTGGGGCCCCCGGGACAGGGGGCGCGAACTGAAGCTTTCTTT.

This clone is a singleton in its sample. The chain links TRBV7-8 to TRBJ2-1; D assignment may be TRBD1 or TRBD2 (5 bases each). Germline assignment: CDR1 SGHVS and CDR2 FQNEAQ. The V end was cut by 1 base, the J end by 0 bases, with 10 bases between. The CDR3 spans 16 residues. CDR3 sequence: CASSLVPGSSYNEQFF. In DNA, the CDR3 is TGTGCCAGCAGCTTAGTCCCAGGGAGCTCCTACAATGAGCAGTTCTTC.

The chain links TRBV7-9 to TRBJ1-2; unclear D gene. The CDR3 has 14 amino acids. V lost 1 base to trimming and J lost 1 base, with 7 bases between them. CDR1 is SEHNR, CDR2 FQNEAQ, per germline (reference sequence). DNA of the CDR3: TGTGCCAGCAGCTTAGAACAAATTAACTATGGCTACACCTTC. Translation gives CASSLEQINYGYTF. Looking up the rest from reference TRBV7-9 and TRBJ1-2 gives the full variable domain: DTGVSQNPRHKITKRGQNVTFRCDPISEHNRLYWYRQTLGQGPEFLTYFQNEAQLEKSRLLSDRFSAERPKGSFSTLEIQRTEQGDSAMYLCASSLEQINYGYTFGSGTRLTVV.

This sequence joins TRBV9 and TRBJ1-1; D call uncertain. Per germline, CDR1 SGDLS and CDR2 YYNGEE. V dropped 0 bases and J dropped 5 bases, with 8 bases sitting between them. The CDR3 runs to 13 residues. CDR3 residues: CASSVEDRTEAFF. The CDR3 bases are TGTGCCAGCAGCGTAGAGGACCGTACTGAAGCTTTCTTT.

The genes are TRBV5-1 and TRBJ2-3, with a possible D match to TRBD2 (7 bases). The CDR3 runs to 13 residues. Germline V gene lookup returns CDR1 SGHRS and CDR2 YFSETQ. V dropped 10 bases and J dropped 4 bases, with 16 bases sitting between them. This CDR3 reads CASAGGASDTQYF. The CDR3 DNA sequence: TGCGCCTCCGCTGGGGGGGCCTCAGATACGCAGTATTTT.

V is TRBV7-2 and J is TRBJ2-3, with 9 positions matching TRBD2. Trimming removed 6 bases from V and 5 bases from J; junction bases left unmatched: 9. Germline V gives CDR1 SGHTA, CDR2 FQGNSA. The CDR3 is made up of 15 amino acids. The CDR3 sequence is CASRAGLAIIDTQYF. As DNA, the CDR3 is TGTGCCAGCAGAGCGGGACTAGCAATTATAGATACGCAGTATTTT.

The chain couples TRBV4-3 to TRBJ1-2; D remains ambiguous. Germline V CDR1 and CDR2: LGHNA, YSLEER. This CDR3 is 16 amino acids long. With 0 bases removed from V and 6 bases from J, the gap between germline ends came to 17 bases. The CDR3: CASSQDFTALGDGYTF. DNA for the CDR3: TGCGCCAGCAGCCAAGATTTCACGGCGCTCGGGGATGGCTACACCTTC.

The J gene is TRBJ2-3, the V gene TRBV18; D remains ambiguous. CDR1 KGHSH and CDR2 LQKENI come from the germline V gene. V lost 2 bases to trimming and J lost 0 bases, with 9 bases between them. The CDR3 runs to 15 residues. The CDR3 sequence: CASSPNGASTDTQYF. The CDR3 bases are TGTGCCAGCTCACCAAACGGCGCTAGCACAGATACGCAGTATTTT.

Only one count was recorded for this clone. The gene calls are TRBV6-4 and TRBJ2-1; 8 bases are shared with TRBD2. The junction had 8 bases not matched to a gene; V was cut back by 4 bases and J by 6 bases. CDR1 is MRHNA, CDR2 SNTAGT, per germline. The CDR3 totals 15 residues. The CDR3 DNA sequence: TGTGCCAGCAGTGGGGGACTAGAGAGCGGCAATGAGCAGTTCTTC. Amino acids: CASSGGLESGNEQFF.

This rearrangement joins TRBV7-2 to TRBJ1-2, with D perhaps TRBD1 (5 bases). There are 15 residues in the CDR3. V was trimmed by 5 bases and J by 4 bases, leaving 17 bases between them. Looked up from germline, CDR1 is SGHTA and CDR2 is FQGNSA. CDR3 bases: TGTGCCAGCAGCCCATCCCGGGACCGATTCTATGGCTACACCTTC. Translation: CASSPSRDRFYGYTF.

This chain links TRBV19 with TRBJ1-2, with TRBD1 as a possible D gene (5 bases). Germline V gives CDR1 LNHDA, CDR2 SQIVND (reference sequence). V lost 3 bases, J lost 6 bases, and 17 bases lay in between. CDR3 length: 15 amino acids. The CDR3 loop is CASSIVSTQANGYTF. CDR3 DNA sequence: TGTGCCAGTAGTATTGTTAGCACACAGGCTAATGGCTACACCTTC. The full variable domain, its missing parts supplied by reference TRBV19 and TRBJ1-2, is DGGITQSPKYLFRKEGQNVTLSCEQNLNHDAMYWYRQDPGQGLRLIYYSQIVNDFQKGDIAEGYSVSREKKESFPLTVTSAQKNPTAFYLCASSIVSTQANGYTFGSGTRLTVV.

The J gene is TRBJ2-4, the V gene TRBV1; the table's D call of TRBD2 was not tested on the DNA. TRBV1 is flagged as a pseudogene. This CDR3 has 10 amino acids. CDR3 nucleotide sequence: TGCACCAGCGGGAGTGGGGTTCAGTACTTC. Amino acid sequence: CTSGSGVQYF.

The CDR3 nucleotides read TGCGCCAGCAGACTCGGTGCACAGATCACCGGGGAGCTGTTTTTT. It yields the protein CASRLGAQITGELFF. This chain joins TRBV5-1 and TRBJ2-2; D not resolved. The germline V gene has CDR1 SGHRS and CDR2 YFSETQ. V shed 5 bases and J shed 4 bases, with 15 bases lying between them. The CDR3 loop spans 15 amino acids.

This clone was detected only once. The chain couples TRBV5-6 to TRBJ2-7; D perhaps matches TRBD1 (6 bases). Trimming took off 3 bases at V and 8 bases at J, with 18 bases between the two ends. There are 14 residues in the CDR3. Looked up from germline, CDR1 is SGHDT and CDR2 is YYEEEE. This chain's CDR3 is CASSSSGTLGKQYF. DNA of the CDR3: TGTGCCAGCAGCTCCTCCGGGACACTGGGTAAGCAGTACTTC.

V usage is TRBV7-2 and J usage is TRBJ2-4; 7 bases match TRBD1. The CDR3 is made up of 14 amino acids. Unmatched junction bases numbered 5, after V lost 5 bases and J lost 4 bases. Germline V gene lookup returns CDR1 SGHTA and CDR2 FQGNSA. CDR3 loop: CASSKTGQKNIQYF. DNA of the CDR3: TGTGCCAGCAGCAAGACGGGACAGAAAAACATTCAGTACTTC.

The CDR3 region has the DNA TGTGCCAGCTCCCCCTGGACTAGCGGGACAGATACGCAGTATTTT. Translated, it gives CASSPWTSGTDTQYF. The V gene is TRBV18, the J gene TRBJ2-3; TRBD2 agrees at 11 bases. The CDR3 loop spans 15 amino acids. Unmatched junction bases numbered 5, after V lost 6 bases and J lost 3 bases. The V gene's germline CDR1 is KGHSH and CDR2 LQKENI.

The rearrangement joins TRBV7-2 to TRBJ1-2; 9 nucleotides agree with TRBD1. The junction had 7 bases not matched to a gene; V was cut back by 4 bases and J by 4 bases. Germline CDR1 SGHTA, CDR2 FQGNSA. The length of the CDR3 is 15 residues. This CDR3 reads CASSYGTGGPYGYTF. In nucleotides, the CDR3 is TGTGCCAGCAGCTACGGTACAGGGGGCCCCTATGGCTACACCTTC.

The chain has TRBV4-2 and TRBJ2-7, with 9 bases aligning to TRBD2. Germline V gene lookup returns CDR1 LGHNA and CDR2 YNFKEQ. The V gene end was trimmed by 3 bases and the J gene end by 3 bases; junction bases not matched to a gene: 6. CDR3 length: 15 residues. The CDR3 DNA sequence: TGTGCCAGCAGCCACCGGACTAGCGCAAACTACGAGCAGTACTTC. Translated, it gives CASSHRTSANYEQYF.

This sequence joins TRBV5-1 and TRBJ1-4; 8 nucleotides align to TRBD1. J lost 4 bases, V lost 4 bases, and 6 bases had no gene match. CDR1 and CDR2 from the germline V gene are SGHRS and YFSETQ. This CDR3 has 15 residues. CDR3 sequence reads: CASSHGQGGNEKLFF. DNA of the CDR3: TGCGCCAGCAGCCATGGACAGGGCGGTAATGAAAAACTGTTTTTT. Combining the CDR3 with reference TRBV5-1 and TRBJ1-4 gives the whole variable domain KAGVTQTPRYLIKTRGQQVTLSCSPISGHRSVSWYQQTPGQGLQFLFEYFSETQRNKGNFPGRFSGRQFSNSRSEMNVSTLELGDSALYLCASSHGQGGNEKLFFGSGTQLSVL.

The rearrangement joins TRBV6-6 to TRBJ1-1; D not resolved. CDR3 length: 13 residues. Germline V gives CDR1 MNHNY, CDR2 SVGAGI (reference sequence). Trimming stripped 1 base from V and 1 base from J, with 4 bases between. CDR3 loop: CASSYWGNTEAFF. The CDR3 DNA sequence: TGTGCCAGCAGTTACTGGGGGAACACTGAAGCTTTCTTT.

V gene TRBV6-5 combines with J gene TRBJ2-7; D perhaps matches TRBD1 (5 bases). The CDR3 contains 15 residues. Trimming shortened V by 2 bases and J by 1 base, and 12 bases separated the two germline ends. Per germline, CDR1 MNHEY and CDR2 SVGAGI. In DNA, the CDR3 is TGTGCCAGCAGTTACGGAACAGGTCCTTCCTACGAGCAGTACTTC. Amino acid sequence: CASSYGTGPSYEQYF.

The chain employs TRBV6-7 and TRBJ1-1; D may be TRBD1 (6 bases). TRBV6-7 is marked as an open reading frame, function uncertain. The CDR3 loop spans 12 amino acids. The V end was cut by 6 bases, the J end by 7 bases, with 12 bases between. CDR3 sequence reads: CASSRTDLEAFF. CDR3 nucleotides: TGTGCCAGCAGCCGGACAGACCTTGAAGCTTTCTTT.